This T cell receptor (beta chain) was captured by sequencing in a study of regulatory T cells in long-lasting Graves disease. Study-wide background: Persistent cases took antithyroid drugs over 5 years and stayed TSH receptor antibody positive. Broader study findings: Newly diagnosed Graves' patients exceeded persistent ones in TCR diversity.

Building the TCR beta libraries relied on iRepertoire HTBI primers, and CDR3 regions underwent Arm-PCR. Each CDR3 protein is one row after TCRdb ran MiXCR on the multiplex PCR reads. This sample has approximately 470,000 distinct CDR3 sequences; 20% occur once, and the top ten carry less than 9%. Time point meaning: persistent/refractory GD, antithyroid drugs over 5 years with positive TRAb. PBMC RNA was the source of the TCR library. An endocrinology unit in Xi'an, China, supplied the patients. The V gene's germline CDR1 is DFQATT and CDR2 SNEGSKA (reference sequence). The V segment lost 3 bases and the J segment 5 bases; nucleotides outside the gene matches: 7. This CDR3 spans 15 amino acids. This clonotype was recorded many times. As yet, its antigen is unknown.

J is TRBJ1-6 and V is TRBV20-1; 7 bases are shared with TRBD1. The receptor was derived from a female donor with Graves disease. Sample: peripheral blood mononuclear cells (PBMCs), taken when the disease was refractory, from a patient treated with antithyroid drugs. CDR3 residues: CSARRGQWNNSPLHF. For the CDR3, the DNA is TGCAGTGCTAGGAGGGGACAGTGGAATAATTCACCCCTCCACTTT.